The next 13 T cell receptor beta chains were all read from a single sample in a study of identical twins (dated by TCRdb to about 2016). The library was made by 5' RACE. Sequencing was carried out with an Illumina HiSeq 2000. TCRdb reprocessed the public reads (quality trimming at Q25 with fastp, clone calling with MiXCR) and kept in-frame beta chains. One record per CDR3 amino acid sequence lists the most common genes and DNA. The sample contains more than 400,000 distinct CDR3 sequences, about 16% of them found a single time. In total, the top ten clones hold roughly 0.43% of the sample. The sample was also reused in another study, on yellow fever vaccine responses in identical twins.

What was sequenced was CD4+ T cells sorted from blood. All receptors come from a woman in her late teens or twenties in good health.

This clonotype was counted only a few times. V is TRBV5-1 and J is TRBJ2-3; 9 bases agree with TRBD2. The germline gives CDR1 SGHRS, CDR2 YFSETQ. The CDR3 totals 17 residues. J gave up 3 bases and V 0 bases, and 8 bases lay outside the gene matches. CDR3 sequence: CASSLVVAGVRTDTQYF. For the CDR3, the DNA is TGCGCCAGCAGCTTGGTGGTAGCGGGGGTAAGAACAGATACGCAGTATTTT.

The chain links TRBV12-5 to TRBJ2-5, with 7 positions matching TRBD2. CDR1 and CDR2 (germline): LGHNT, FRNRAP. The length of the CDR3 is 15 residues. The junction had 6 bases not matched to a gene; V was cut back by 0 bases and J by 5 bases. CDR3: CASGLVFGGRETQYF. In DNA form, the CDR3 reads TGTGCTAGTGGTTTGGTTTTCGGGGGGAGGGAGACCCAGTACTTC. Looking up the rest from reference TRBV12-5 and TRBJ2-5 gives the full variable domain: DARVTQTPRHKVTEMGQEVTMRCQPILGHNTVFWYRQTMMQGLELLAYFRNRAPLDDSGMPKDRFSAEMPDATLATLKIQPSEPRDSAVYFCASGLVFGGRETQYFGPGTRLLVL.

The J gene is TRBJ2-1, the V gene TRBV5-1; TRBD2 agrees at 7 bases. Germline values: CDR1 SGHRS, CDR2 YFSETQ. This CDR3 contains 15 residues. After removal of 2 bases from V and 8 bases from J, the junction contained 10 bases not matched to a gene. DNA of the CDR3: TGCGCCAGCAGCTTCGAGCTGAGCGGGATTGATGAGCAGTTCTTC. It encodes CASSFELSGIDEQFF.

The J gene is TRBJ1-4, the V gene TRBV9; D gene uncertain. V was shortened by 0 bases and J by 8 bases, with 14 bases between the two germline ends. CDR1 is SGDLS, CDR2 YYNGEE, per germline. The CDR3 consists of 15 residues. The CDR3 reads CASSVGSGDREKLFF. The CDR3 nucleotides are TGTGCCAGCAGCGTAGGAAGTGGGGATCGGGAAAAACTGTTTTTT.

V and J are TRBV6-6 and TRBJ1-1, with D uncertain. The germline V and J ends were trimmed by 8 bases and 1 base, with 8 bases remaining between them. The CDR3 runs to 12 residues. Per germline, CDR1 MNHNY and CDR2 SVGAGI (reference sequence). This chain's CDR3 is CASALGNTEAFF. CDR3 bases: TGTGCCAGCGCCCTAGGGAACACTGAAGCTTTCTTT.

This clonotype was counted between two and nine times. The gene calls are TRBV3-1 and TRBJ2-3; 12 nucleotides align to TRBD2. Trimming removed 4 bases from V and 4 bases from J; junction bases left unmatched: 12. Per germline, CDR1 LGHDT and CDR2 YNNKEL (reference sequence). The CDR3 contains 18 residues. For the CDR3, the DNA is TGTGCCAGCAGCCCGCGACTAGCGGGAGCAGTTTTCTCAGATACGCAGTATTTT. Its translation: CASSPRLAGAVFSDTQYF.

A few counts support this clonotype. The chain is built from TRBV12-3 or TRBV12-4 and TRBJ1-1, with no clear D. V lost 6 bases, J lost 3 bases, and 8 bases lay in between. The CDR3 sequence is 12 residues long. CDR3 nucleotides: TGTGCCAGCAGGCCGGGCGACACTGAAGCTTTCTTT. Protein: CASRPGDTEAFF.

This clonotype was counted a few times. The CDR3 bases are TGTGCCAGCAGTTACTTGAGGCAGTCCTACAATGAGCAGTTCTTC. Translated: CASSYLRQSYNEQFF. This sequence joins TRBV6-5 and TRBJ2-1; D gene ambiguous. V lost 1 base to trimming and J lost 1 base, with 8 bases between them. CDR3 length: 15 residues. From germline, CDR1 is MNHEY and CDR2 SVGAGI.

The V gene is TRBV28, the J gene TRBJ1-1, with 9 bases lining up with TRBD1. V lost 6 bases and J lost 9; bases outside the gene matches: 8. CDR1 and CDR2 from the germline V gene are MDHEN and SYDVKM. The CDR3 sequence is 13 residues long. This chain's CDR3 is CASRMGTGWKAFF. CDR3 coding DNA: TGTGCCAGCAGAATGGGGACAGGGTGGAAAGCTTTCTTT.

This clonotype was detected only a few times. V gene TRBV9 combines with J gene TRBJ2-1; 7 nucleotides match TRBD2. The CDR3 has 20 amino acids. Per germline, CDR1 SGDLS and CDR2 YYNGEE. Losses at the gene ends were 0 bases for V and 4 bases for J; bases not matched to a gene: 19. CDR3 residues: CASSVESGGFGSPPYNEQFF. Written as DNA, the CDR3 is TGTGCCAGCAGCGTAGAGTCGGGAGGTTTTGGGTCCCCCCCGTACAATGAGCAGTTCTTC. The full variable domain, in which reference TRBV9 and TRBJ2-1 provide the parts outside the CDR3, is DSGVTQTPKHLITATGQRVTLRCSPRSGDLSVYWYQQSLDQGLQFLIQYYNGEERAKGNILERFSAQQFPDLHSELNLSSLELGDSALYFCASSVESGGFGSPPYNEQFFGPGTRLTVL.

The chain couples TRBV18 to TRBJ2-7; D is possibly TRBD1 (6 bases). Trimming pared 3 bases from V and 1 base from J, leaving 13 bases between. Germline CDR1 is KGHSH and CDR2 is LQKENI. This CDR3 has 15 amino acids. CDR3 in amino acids: CASSPTSDRSYEQYV. CDR3 sequence (DNA): TGTGCCAGCTCACCTACCAGTGACAGGTCCTACGAGCAGTACGTC.

This clonotype was seen a handful of times. The chain recombines TRBV29-1 with TRBJ2-2, with D tentatively TRBD1 or TRBD2 (5 bases each). Germline V gives CDR1 SQVTM, CDR2 ANQGSEA. Trimming stripped 4 bases from V and 8 bases from J, with 14 bases between. The CDR3 covers 13 residues. The chain's CDR3 is CSVALYGAGELFF. The CDR3 DNA reads as TGCAGCGTTGCGTTATACGGGGCAGGGGAGCTGTTTTTT.

The sample holds a few counts of this clonotype. The chain is built from TRBV6-1 and TRBJ2-3; 10 bases are a match to TRBD2. CDR3 length: 16 residues. Germline values: CDR1 MNHNS, CDR2 SASEGT. V shed 4 bases and J 2 bases; nucleotides not matched to a gene: 6. CDR3 coding DNA: TGTGCCAGCAGTGCCCGACTAGCGGGCCTCACAGATACGCAGTATTTT. Translating gives CASSARLAGLTDTQYF.